This T cell receptor beta chain derives from a study of blood T cell repertoires in COVID-19. Study background: Acute and convalescent COVID-19 specimens originated in the United States, Italy and Spain. PBMCs, B-cell-depleted T cells, or T cells provided the cDNA or gDNA that made up the material.

The V and J ends lost 7 bases and 7 bases, in that order; junction bases with no gene match: 2. Germline lookup yields CDR1 GTSNPN and CDR2 SVGIG (reference sequence). The CDR3 is 12 residues long. Original processing notes: Amplification with reference gene primers provided the estimates of nucleated cell counts. Assay used: immunoSEQ multiplex PCR; TCRdb lists only in-frame clones, some missing. The V and J calls and clone size come from that table; D and trimming were worked out from the DNA. The table has around 50,000 clones, 75% to 80% seen once. The chain has TRBV30 and TRBJ2-1; 12 bases map to TRBD2. The sequenced sample consisted of peripheral blood. The source is a human donor with active or convalescent COVID-19. The donor label of this sample is uncertain. The CDR3 is CASTSGRNEQFF. The CDR3 DNA reads TGTGCCTCCACTAGCGGGAGGAATGAGCAGTTCTTC. Variable domain in full (rest from reference TRBV30 and TRBJ2-1): SQTIHQWPATLVQPVGSPLSLECTVEGTSNPNLYWYRQAAGRGLQLLFYSVGIGQISSEVPQNLSASRPQDRQFILSSKKLLLSDSGFYLCASTSGRNEQFFGPGTRLTVL.